This is a list of T cell receptor beta chains from one sample in a study of blood T cell repertoires in COVID-19. Sequencing was performed with immunoSEQ multiplex PCR; in TCRdb, only in-frame clones are kept and a portion is missing. The sample holds over 200,000 clones, 88% seen once. The material sequenced was peripheral blood. The receptors shown here come from a man aged 55 to 70 who had recovered from COVID-19. Each CDR3 is given with its conserved first and last residue. D genes are given only for firm matches. For some rows the clone size is stated as once, few or many, or as a class when expanded; others skip it.

V,J,D,size,DNA,CDR3
TRBV18,TRBJ2-3,TRBD2,NA,TGTGCCAGCTCGTGGAGACTAGCGGGGGGAACAGATACGCAGTATTTT,CASSWRLAGGTDTQYF
TRBV18,TRBJ2-5,TRBD2,NA,TGTGCCAGCTCACCACGTCCCCTGCTGGGCGGGGGGGCCCTGGGGGAAGAGACCCAGTACTTC,CASSPRPLLGGGALGEETQYF
TRBV7-2,TRBJ2-7,TRBD2,NA,TGTGCCAGCAGCTTAGGATCGGGGGGGCCCTACGAGCAGTACTTC,CASSLGSGGPYEQYF
TRBV11-2,TRBJ1-1,TRBD1,NA,TGTGCCAGCAGCAGTATGCCGGGACAGTATTTGTTT,CASSSMPGQYLF
TRBV5-1,TRBJ1-5,NA,NA,TGCGCCAGCAGCTTGGATGGGTCAGGGGGCAATCAGCCCCAGCATTTT,CASSLDGSGGNQPQHF
TRBV5-1,TRBJ1-1,NA,NA,TGCGCCAGCAGCATCAGGACAGATGTGAACACTGAAGCTTTCTTT,CASSIRTDVNTEAFF
TRBV18,TRBJ2-3,NA,NA,TGTGCCAGCTCACCACCGACAGCAGATACGCAGTATTTT,CASSPPTADTQYF
TRBV7-3,TRBJ2-3,NA,once,TGTGCCAGCAGCTTAATCGGGAGCACAGATACGCAGTATTTT,CASSLIGSTDTQYF
TRBV4-2,TRBJ1-5,TRBD1,NA,TGTGCCAGCAGCCAGGATGGGAGGACAGGGACCCAGCATTTT,CASSQDGRTGTQHF
TRBV7-2,TRBJ2-4,NA,NA,TGTGCCAGCAGCTTAGCGTCGGCTGGCGGAGGGCGAATTCAGTACTTC,CASSLASAGGGRIQYF
TRBV12-3/TRBV12-4,TRBJ1-2,NA,NA,TGTGCCAGCAGCAACAGGCTAAACTATGGCTACACCTTC,CASSNRLNYGYTF
TRBV20-1,TRBJ2-3,NA,NA,TGCAGTGCTAGTCTCGATACGCAGTATTTT,CSASLDTQYF
TRBV7-3,TRBJ1-1,NA,NA,TGTGCCAGCAGCTTAAGCGGCGGGATCACTGAAGCTTTCTTT,CASSLSGGITEAFF
TRBV18,TRBJ2-4,NA,NA,TGTGCCAGCTCACCACCATCTCTAAACATTCAGTACTTC,CASSPPSLNIQYF
TRBV27,TRBJ2-5,NA,NA,TGTGCCAGCAGTTCTGTTGAAGACAGGAACCAAGAGACCCAGTACTTC,CASSSVEDRNQETQYF
TRBV19,TRBJ1-1,NA,once,TGTGCCAGTAGTATCGGAAAACAGGGACGCACTGAAGCTTTCTTT,CASSIGKQGRTEAFF
TRBV24-1,TRBJ2-1,TRBD2,NA,TGTGCCACCAGTGAAAATAGCGGGGGCGCGAGAAATGAGCAGTTCTTC,CATSENSGGARNEQFF
TRBV7-9,TRBJ1-4,TRBD1,NA,TGTGCCAGCAGCTTAGCGGCGACAGGGAATGAAAAACTGTTTTTT,CASSLAATGNEKLFF
TRBV11-2,TRBJ1-4,NA,NA,TGTGCCAGCAGCTTTTCAGGGGCCAATGAAAAACTGTTTTTT,CASSFSGANEKLFF
TRBV15,TRBJ2-2,NA,NA,TGTGCCACCAGCAAGGGGACATCCACCGGGGAGCTGTTTTTT,CATSKGTSTGELFF
TRBV18,TRBJ2-3,TRBD2,NA,TGTGCCAGCTCGGGGGGGACGGCCAACCAAAATACGCAGTATTTT,CASSGGTANQNTQYF
TRBV6-5,TRBJ1-1,NA,NA,TGTGCCAGCAGTTACGAGCCTGTCAACACTGAAGCTTTCTTT,CASSYEPVNTEAFF
TRBV3-1/TRBV3-2,TRBJ1-3,NA,once,TGTGCCAGCAGCCGAGGAGCAGAGACTGGAAACACCATATATTTT,CASSRGAETGNTIYF